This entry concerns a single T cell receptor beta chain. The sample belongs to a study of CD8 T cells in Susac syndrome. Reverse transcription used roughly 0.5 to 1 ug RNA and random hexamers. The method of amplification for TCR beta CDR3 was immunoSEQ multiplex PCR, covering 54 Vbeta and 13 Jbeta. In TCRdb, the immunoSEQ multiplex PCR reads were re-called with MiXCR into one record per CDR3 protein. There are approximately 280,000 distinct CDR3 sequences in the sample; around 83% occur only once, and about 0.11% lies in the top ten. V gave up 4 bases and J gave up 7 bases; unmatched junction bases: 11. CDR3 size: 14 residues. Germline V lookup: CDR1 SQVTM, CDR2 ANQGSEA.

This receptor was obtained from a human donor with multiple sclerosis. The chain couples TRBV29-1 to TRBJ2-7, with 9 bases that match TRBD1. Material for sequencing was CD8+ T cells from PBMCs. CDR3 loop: CSVVPGQGSREQYF. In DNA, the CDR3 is TGCAGCGTTGTTCCCGGACAGGGGAGCCGAGAGCAGTACTTC.